The text below deals with one T cell receptor beta chain. CDR3 length equals 15 residues. Looked up from germline, CDR1 is MGHDK and CDR2 is SYGVNS. V lost 6 bases to trimming and J lost 5 bases, with 17 bases between them. The entry originates in a study of cytomegalovirus exposure and HLA in healthy donors. This PCR relied on a set of 60 Vbeta primers and 13 Jbeta primers. TCRdb keeps only in-frame clones here, not all; method: immunoSEQ multiplex PCR. Of 150,000 to 200,000 clones in the sample, roughly four fifths are singletons; the top ten hold 1.7%. The chain joins TRBV25-1 to TRBJ2-1; maybe TRBD2 (5 bases). Sequenced material: PBMCs. This sequence originates from a woman aged 18-30 years in good health and CMV-seronegative. CDR3 sequence reads: CASSRLLDSDNEQFF. CDR3 coding DNA: TGTGCCAGCAGCCGCCTTTTGGACTCAGACAATGAGCAGTTCTTC. Together with reference TRBV25-1 and TRBJ2-1, the CDR3 gives the full variable domain: EADIYQTPRYLVIGTGKKITLECSQTMGHDKMYWYQQDPGMELHLIHYSYGVNSTEKGDLSSESTVSRIRTEHFPLTLESARPSHTSQYLCASSRLLDSDNEQFFGPGTRLTVL.